This T cell receptor beta chain was identified during a study of T cell responses to AZD1222 COVID-19 vaccine. Study-wide findings and caveats: Spike-specific TCR breadth and depth both grew after two AZD1222 doses.

The V end lost 1 base, the J end lost 4 bases, and 14 bases lay between the germline ends. Germline-derived CDR1 and CDR2 are SGHRS and YFSETQ. This CDR3 region has 15 residues. Comment on this clone: Its antigen is undetermined.

Here immunoSEQ multiplex PCR was the method, and the copy in TCRdb shows in-frame clones only, minus some. Of more than 100,000 clones in the sample, 88% were seen once. The specimen comprised peripheral blood, sampled on day 0 of AZD1222 vaccination. This TCR derives from an adult in good health. The chain recombines TRBV5-1 with TRBJ1-1; D is possibly TRBD1 (5 bases). CDR3 in amino acids: CASSLPLVGVTEAFF. CDR3 DNA sequence: TGCGCCAGCAGCTTGCCTCTGGTAGGGGTCACTGAAGCTTTCTTT.